This is a list of T cell receptor beta chains from one sample in a study of blood T cell repertoires in COVID-19. This table comes from immunoSEQ multiplex PCR, and its TCRdb copy is limited to in-frame clones, with some not included. The repertoire holds 75,000 to 100,000 clones, with approximately 85% as singletons. Sequencing used peripheral blood. Receptors were obtained from a man aged 65 to 79 with acute or convalescent COVID-19. Both conserved end residues are part of each CDR3. Each record gives: V gene, D gene, clone size, J gene, CDR3 DNA, CDR3 protein. The D gene is left open where the match is weak. Size is omitted from some rows. Given values are once, few, many or a class for expanded clones.

v_gene: TRBV24-1; d_gene: TRBD2; abundance: .; j_gene: TRBJ2-3; CDR3nt: TGTGCCACCAGGCTAGCGGGTCTCGATACGCAGTATTTT; CDR3aa: CATRLAGLDTQYF
v_gene: TRBV7-2; d_gene: .; abundance: .; j_gene: TRBJ1-4; CDR3nt: TGTGCCAGCAGTCCACAGGGAGCTAATGAAAAACTGTTTTTT; CDR3aa: CASSPQGANEKLFF
v_gene: TRBV5-1; d_gene: .; abundance: .; j_gene: TRBJ2-7; CDR3nt: TGCGCCAGCAGCAACGAGGGACCAACCCAGGGGGAGCAGTACTTC; CDR3aa: CASSNEGPTQGEQYF
v_gene: TRBV3-1/TRBV3-2; d_gene: TRBD1; abundance: .; j_gene: TRBJ2-7; CDR3nt: TGTGCCAGCAGCCACGGGACAGGTTCCTACGAGCAGTACTTC; CDR3aa: CASSHGTGSYEQYF
v_gene: TRBV5-1; d_gene: .; abundance: .; j_gene: TRBJ2-7; CDR3nt: TGCGCCAGCAGCTCCCACATTCCCTACGAGCAGTACTTC; CDR3aa: CASSSHIPYEQYF
v_gene: TRBV28; d_gene: TRBD2; abundance: .; j_gene: TRBJ2-5; CDR3nt: TGTGCCAGCAGTTTATGGGGGACTAGCGGGGGGGCCCGAGAGACCCAGTACTTC; CDR3aa: CASSLWGTSGGARETQYF
v_gene: TRBV6-5; d_gene: .; abundance: once; j_gene: TRBJ1-6; CDR3nt: TGTGCCAGCAGTCGTTTACAGGGAGATAATTCACCCCTCCACTTT; CDR3aa: CASSRLQGDNSPLHF
v_gene: TRBV28; d_gene: .; abundance: .; j_gene: TRBJ2-2; CDR3nt: TGTGCCAGCAGTTTATGGGCAGGGATCACCGGGGAGCTGTTTTTT; CDR3aa: CASSLWAGITGELFF
v_gene: TRBV6-5; d_gene: .; abundance: .; j_gene: TRBJ2-7; CDR3nt: TGTGCCAGCTCCGACAGTCTCTACGAGCAGTACTTC; CDR3aa: CASSDSLYEQYF
v_gene: TRBV7-2; d_gene: .; abundance: .; j_gene: TRBJ2-1; CDR3nt: TGTGCCAGCAGCTTCGTCAGAAATGAGCAGTTCTTC; CDR3aa: CASSFVRNEQFF
v_gene: TRBV18; d_gene: .; abundance: .; j_gene: TRBJ1-4; CDR3nt: TGTGCCAGCTCACCCGAAAAGAGGAAACTGTTTTTT; CDR3aa: CASSPEKRKLFF
v_gene: TRBV19; d_gene: .; abundance: .; j_gene: TRBJ2-4; CDR3nt: TGTGCCAGTAGTATGATCTTAGACAGTCATCGTCACTTC; CDR3aa: CASSMILDSHRHF
v_gene: TRBV19; d_gene: TRBD1; abundance: .; j_gene: TRBJ2-1; CDR3nt: TGTGCCACCCAAAGGAGCAGGGGGCCTCTTCGGACCAATGAGCAGTTCTTC; CDR3aa: CATQRSRGPLRTNEQFF
v_gene: TRBV7-8; d_gene: TRBD1; abundance: .; j_gene: TRBJ2-3; CDR3nt: TGTGCCAGCAGCGTGACCTGGACAGGGACCACAGATACGCAGTATTTT; CDR3aa: CASSVTWTGTTDTQYF